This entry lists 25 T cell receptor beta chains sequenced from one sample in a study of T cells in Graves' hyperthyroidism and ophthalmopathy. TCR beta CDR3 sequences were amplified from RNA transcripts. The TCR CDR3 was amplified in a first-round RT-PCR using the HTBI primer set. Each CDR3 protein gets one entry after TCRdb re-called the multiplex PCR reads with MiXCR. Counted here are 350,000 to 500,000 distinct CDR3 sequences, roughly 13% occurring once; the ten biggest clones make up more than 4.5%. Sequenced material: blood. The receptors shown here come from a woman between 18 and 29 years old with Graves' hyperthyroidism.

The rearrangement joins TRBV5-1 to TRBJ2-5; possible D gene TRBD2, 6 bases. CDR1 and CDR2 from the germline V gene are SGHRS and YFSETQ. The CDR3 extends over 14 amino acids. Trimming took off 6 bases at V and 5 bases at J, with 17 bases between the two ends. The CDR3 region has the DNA TGCGCCAGCAATTCGGGAGCCGGCTCGGAGACCCAGTACTTC. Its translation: CASNSGAGSETQYF. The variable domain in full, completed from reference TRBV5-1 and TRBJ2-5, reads KAGVTQTPRYLIKTRGQQVTLSCSPISGHRSVSWYQQTPGQGLQFLFEYFSETQRNKGNFPGRFSGRQFSNSRSEMNVSTLELGDSALYLCASNSGAGSETQYFGPGTRLLVL.

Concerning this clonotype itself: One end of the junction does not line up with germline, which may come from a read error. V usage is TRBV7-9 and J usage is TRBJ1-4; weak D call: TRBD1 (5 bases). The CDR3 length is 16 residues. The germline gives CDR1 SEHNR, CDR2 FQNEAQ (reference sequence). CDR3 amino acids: CASSSPQGAANEKPFF. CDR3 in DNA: TGTGCCAGCAGCAGCCCCCAAGGGGCGGCTAATGAAAAACCGTTTTTT.

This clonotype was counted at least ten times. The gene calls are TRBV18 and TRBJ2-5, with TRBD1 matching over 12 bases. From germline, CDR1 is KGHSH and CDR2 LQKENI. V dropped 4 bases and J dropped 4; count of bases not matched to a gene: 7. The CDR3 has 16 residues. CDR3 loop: CASSQTGQGARETQYF. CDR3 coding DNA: TGTGCCAGCTCACAGACGGGACAGGGGGCGAGAGAGACCCAGTACTTC.

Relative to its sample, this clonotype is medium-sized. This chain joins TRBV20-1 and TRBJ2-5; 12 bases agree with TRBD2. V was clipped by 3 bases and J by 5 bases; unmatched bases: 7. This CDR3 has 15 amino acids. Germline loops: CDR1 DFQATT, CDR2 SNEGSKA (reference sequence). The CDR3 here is CSARKTSGRGETQYF. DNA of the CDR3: TGCAGTGCTAGGAAGACTAGCGGGAGAGGGGAGACCCAGTACTTC.

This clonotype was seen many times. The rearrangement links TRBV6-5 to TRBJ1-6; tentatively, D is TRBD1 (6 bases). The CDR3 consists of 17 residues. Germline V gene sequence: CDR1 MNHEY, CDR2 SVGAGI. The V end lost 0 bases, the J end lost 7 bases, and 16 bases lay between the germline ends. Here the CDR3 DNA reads TGTGCCAGCAGTTACTCCCGACAGGATCGTTGGAATTCACCCCTCCACTTT. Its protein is CASSYSRQDRWNSPLHF.

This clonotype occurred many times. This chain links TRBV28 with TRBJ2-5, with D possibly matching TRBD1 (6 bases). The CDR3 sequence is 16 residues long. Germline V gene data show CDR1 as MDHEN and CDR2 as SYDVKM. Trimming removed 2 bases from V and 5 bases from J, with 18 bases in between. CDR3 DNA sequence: TGTGCCAGCAGTTTACCTTGGGGGCGAACGCTCGAGACCCAGTACTTC. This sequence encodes CASSLPWGRTLETQYF.

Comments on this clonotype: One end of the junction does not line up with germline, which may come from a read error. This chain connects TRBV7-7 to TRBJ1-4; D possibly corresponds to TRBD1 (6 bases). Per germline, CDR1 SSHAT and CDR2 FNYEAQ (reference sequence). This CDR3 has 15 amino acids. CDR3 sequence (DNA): TGTGCTAGCAGCCTTGGGAAGGGGGCTAATGAAAAACTGTTTTTT. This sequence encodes CASSLGKGANEKLFF.

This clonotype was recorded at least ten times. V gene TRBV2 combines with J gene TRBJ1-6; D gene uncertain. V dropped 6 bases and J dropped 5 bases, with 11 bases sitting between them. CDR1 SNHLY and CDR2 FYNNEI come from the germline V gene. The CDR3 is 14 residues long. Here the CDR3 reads CASSLDGDNSPLHF. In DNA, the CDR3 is TGTGCCAGCAGCCTGGACGGGGATAATTCACCCCTCCACTTT.

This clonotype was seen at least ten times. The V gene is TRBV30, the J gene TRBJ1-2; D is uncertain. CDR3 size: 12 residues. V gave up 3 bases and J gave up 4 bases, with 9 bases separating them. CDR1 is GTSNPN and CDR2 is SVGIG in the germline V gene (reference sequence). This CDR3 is CAWRSGSYGYTF. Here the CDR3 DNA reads TGTGCCTGGAGATCGGGTAGCTATGGCTACACCTTC. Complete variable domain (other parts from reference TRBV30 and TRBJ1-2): SQTIHQWPATLVQPVGSPLSLECTVEGTSNPNLYWYRQAAGRGLQLLFYSVGIGQISSEVPQNLSASRPQDRQFILSSKKLLLSDSGFYLCAWRSGSYGYTFGSGTRLTVV.

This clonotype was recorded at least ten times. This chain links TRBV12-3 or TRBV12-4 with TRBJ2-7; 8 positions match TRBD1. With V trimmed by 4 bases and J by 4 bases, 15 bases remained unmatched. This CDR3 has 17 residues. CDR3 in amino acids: CASSSWSGPGGGYEQYF. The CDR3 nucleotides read TGTGCCAGCAGTTCGTGGTCGGGGCCAGGGGGCGGGTACGAGCAGTACTTC.

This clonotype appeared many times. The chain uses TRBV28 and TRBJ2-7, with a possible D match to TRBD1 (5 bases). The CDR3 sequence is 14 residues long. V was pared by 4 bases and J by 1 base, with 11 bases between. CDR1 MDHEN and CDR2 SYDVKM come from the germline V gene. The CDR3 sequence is CASSYSTASYEQYF. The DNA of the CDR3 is TGTGCCAGCAGTTATTCGACAGCTTCCTACGAGCAGTACTTC.

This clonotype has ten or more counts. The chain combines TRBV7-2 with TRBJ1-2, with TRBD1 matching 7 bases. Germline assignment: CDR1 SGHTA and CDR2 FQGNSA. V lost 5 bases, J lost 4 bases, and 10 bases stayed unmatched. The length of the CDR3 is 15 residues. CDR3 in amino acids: CASSVGQARFYGYTF. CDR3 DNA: TGTGCCAGCAGCGTAGGACAGGCGCGATTCTATGGCTACACCTTC.

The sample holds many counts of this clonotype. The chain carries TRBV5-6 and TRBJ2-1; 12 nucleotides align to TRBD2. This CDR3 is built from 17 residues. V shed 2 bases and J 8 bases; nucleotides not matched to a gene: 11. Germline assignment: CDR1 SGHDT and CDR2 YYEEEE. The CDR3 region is CASSFQRLAGEGDEQFF. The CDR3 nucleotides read TGTGCCAGCAGCTTCCAACGACTAGCGGGGGAGGGCGATGAGCAGTTCTTC.

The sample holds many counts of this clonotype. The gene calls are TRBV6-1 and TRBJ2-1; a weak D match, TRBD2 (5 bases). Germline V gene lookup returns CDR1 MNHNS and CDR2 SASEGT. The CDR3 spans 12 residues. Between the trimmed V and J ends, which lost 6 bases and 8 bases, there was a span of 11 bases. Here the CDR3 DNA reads TGTGCCAGCAGCAAAACTAGAGATGAGCAGTTCTTC. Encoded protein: CASSKTRDEQFF.

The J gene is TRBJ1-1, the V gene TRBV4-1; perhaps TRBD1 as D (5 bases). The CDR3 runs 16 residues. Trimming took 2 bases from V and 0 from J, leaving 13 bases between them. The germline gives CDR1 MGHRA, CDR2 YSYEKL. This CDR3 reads CASSQTTTAVNTEAFF. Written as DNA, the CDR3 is TGCGCCAGCAGCCAAACCACGACAGCCGTGAACACTGAAGCTTTCTTT.

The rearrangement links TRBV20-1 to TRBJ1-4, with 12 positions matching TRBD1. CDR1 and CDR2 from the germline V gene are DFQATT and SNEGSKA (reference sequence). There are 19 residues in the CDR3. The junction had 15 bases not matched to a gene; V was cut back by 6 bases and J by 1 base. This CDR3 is CSAGDAGTGGLRTNEKLFF. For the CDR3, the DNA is TGCAGTGCCGGAGACGCCGGGACAGGGGGCCTTAGAACTAATGAAAAACTGTTTTTT.

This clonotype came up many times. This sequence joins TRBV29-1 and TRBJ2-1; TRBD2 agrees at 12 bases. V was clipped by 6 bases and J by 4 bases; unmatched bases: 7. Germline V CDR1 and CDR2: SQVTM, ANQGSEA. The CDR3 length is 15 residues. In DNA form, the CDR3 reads TGCAGCGTCTTCGGACTAGCGGGATTGTACAATGAGCAGTTCTTC. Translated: CSVFGLAGLYNEQFF.

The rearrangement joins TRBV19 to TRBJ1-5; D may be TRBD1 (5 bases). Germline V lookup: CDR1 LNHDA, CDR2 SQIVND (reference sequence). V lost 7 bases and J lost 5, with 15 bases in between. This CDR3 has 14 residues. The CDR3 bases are TGTGCCAGTACCTATAGGGGCGAGGATCAGCCCCAGCATTTT. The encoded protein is CASTYRGEDQPQHF.

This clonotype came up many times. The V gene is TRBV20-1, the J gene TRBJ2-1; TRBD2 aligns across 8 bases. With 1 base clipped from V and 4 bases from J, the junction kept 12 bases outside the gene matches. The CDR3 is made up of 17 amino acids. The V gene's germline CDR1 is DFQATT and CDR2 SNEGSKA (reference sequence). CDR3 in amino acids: CSARAPPPTSEYNEQFF. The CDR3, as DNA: TGCAGTGCTAGAGCCCCACCTCCGACTAGCGAGTACAATGAGCAGTTCTTC.

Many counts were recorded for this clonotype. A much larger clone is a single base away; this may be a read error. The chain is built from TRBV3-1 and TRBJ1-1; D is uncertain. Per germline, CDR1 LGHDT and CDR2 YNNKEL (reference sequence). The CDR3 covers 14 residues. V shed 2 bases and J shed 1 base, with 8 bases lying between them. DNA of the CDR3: TGTGCCAGCAGCCAATTGCCAGGGAACACTGAAGCTTTCTTT. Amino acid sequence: CASSQLPGNTEAFF.

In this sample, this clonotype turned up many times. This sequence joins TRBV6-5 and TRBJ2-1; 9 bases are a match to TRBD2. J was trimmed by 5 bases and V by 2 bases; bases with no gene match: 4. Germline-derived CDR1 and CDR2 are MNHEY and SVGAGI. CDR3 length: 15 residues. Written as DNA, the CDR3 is TGTGCCAGCAGTTACGTGACTAGCGGAAACAATGAGCAGTTCTTC. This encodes CASSYVTSGNNEQFF.

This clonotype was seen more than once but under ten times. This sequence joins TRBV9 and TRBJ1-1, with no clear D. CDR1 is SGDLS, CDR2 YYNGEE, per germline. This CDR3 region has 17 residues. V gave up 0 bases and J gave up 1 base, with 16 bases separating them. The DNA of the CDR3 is TGTGCCAGCAGCGTAGATGTCGAGGGCCGGGGGAACACTGAAGCTTTCTTT. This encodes CASSVDVEGRGNTEAFF.

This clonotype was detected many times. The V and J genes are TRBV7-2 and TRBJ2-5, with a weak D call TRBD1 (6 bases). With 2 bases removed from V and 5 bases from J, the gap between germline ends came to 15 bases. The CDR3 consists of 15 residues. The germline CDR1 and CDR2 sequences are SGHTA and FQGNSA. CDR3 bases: TGTGCCAGCAGCTTAAGTACAGGGCAGTGGGAGACCCAGTACTTC. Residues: CASSLSTGQWETQYF.

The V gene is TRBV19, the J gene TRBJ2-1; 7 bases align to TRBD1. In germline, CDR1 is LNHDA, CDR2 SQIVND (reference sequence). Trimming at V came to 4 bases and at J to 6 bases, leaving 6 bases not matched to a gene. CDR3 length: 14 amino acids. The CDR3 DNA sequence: TGTGCCAGTAGTACCCTGACAGGGAGCAATGAGCAGTTCTTC. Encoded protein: CASSTLTGSNEQFF.

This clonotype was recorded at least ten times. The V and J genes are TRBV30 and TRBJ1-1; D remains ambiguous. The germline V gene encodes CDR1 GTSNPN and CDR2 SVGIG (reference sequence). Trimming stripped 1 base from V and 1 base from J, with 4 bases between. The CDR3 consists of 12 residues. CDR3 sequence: CAWSGTNTEAFF. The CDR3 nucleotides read TGTGCCTGGAGTGGAACGAACACTGAAGCTTTCTTT.